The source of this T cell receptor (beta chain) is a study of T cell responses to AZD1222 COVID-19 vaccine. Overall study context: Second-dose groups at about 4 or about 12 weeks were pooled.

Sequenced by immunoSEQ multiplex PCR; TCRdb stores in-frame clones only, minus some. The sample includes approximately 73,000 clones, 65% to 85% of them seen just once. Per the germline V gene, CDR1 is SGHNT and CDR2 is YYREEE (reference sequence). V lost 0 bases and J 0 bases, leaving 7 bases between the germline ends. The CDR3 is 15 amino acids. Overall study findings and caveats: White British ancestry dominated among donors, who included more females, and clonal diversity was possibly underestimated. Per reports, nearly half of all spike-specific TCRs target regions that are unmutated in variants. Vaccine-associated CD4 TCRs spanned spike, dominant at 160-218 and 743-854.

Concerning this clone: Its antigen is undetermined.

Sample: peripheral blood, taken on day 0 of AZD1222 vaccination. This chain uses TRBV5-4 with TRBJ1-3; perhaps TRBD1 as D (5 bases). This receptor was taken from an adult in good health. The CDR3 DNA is TGTGCCAGCAGCTTGGCCGACAGCTCTGGAAACACCATATATTTT. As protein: CASSLADSSGNTIYF.